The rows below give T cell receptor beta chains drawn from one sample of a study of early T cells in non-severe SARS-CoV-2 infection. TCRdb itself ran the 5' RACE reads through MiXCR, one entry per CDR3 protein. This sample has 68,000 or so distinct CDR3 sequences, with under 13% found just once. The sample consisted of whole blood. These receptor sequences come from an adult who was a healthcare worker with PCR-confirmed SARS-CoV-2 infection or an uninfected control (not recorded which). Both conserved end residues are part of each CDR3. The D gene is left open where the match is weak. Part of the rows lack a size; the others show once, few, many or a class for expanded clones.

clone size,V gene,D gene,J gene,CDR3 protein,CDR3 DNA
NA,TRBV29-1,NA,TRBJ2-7,CSVVGEHGRVYEQYF,TGCAGCGTTGTCGGGGAACATGGGCGCGTCTACGAGCAGTACTTC
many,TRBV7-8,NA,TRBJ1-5,CASSLGSGLGNQPQHF,TGTGCCAGCAGCTTAGGGTCCGGGTTGGGCAATCAGCCCCAGCATTTT
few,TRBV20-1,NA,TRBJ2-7,CSARDPRDGGMYEQYF,TGCAGTGCTAGAGACCCGCGGGACGGAGGAATGTACGAGCAGTACTTC
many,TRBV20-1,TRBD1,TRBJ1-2,CSAETGVGGYTF,TGCAGTGCGGAGACAGGGGTAGGAGGCTACACCTTC
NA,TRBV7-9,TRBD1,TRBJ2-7,CASSGGTAEQYF,TGTGCCAGCAGCGGTGGGACAGCCGAGCAGTACTTC
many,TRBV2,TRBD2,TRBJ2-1,CASSEAAGGGYEQFF,TGTGCCAGCAGTGAAGCAGCGGGAGGGGGGTATGAGCAGTTCTTC
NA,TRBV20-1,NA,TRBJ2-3,CSARVGTSSTDTQYF,TGCAGTGCTAGAGTTGGGACTTCTAGCACAGATACGCAGTATTTT
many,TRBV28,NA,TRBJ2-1,CASKGQRGSYNEQFF,TGTGCCAGCAAGGGTCAGCGAGGTTCCTACAATGAGCAGTTCTTC
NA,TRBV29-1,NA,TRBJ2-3,CSVDDSTDTQYF,TGCAGCGTTGATGACAGCACAGATACGCAGTATTTT
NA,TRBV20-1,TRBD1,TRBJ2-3,CSAKGAGTTDTQYF,TGCAGTGCTAAGGGGGCTGGAACCACAGATACGCAGTATTTT